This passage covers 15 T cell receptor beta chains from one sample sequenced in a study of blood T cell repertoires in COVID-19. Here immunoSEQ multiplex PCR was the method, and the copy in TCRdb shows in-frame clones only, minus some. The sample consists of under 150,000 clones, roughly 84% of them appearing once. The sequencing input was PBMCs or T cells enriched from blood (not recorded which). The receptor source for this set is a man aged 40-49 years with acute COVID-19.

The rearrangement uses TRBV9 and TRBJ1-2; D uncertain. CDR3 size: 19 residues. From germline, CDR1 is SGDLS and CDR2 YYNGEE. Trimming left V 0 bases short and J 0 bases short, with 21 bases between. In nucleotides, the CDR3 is TGTGCCAGCAGCGTAGTCTCCGGGGAGTCAGAATCAGCTAACTATGGCTACACCTTC. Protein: CASSVVSGESESANYGYTF.

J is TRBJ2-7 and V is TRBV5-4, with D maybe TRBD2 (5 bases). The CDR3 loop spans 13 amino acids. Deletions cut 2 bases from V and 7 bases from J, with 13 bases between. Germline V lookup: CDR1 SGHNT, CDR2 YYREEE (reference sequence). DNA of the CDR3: TGTGCCAGCAGCTTTGCCGGGAAGCGGGAGCAGTACTTC. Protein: CASSFAGKREQYF.

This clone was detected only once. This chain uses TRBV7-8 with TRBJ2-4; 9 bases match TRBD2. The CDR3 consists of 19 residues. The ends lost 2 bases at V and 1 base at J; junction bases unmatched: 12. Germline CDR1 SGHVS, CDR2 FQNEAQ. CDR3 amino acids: CASSLRGRDGASAKNIQYF. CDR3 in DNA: TGTGCCAGCAGCTTACGCGGGAGGGACGGGGCGTCGGCCAAAAACATTCAGTACTTC.

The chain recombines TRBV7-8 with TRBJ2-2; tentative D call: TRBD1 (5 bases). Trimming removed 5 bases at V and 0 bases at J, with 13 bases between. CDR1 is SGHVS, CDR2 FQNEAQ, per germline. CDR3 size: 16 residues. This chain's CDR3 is CASSITDTSNTGELFF. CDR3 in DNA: TGTGCCAGCAGCATCACGGACACCTCGAACACCGGGGAGCTGTTTTTT.

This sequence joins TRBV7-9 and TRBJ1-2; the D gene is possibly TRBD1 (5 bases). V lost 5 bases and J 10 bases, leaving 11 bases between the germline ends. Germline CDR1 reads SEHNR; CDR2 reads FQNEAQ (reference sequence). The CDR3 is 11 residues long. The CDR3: CASSEQVVYTF. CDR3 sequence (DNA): TGTGCCAGCAGCGAACAGGTCGTCTACACCTTC.

CDR3 nucleotide sequence: TGTGCCACCAGCAGGAGACAGGGCGGTTATGGCTACACCTTC. Protein product: CATSRRQGGYGYTF. V gene TRBV15 combines with J gene TRBJ1-2, with 7 bases matching TRBD1. This CDR3 is 14 amino acids long. The junction had 6 bases not matched to a gene; V was cut back by 3 bases and J by 5 bases. CDR1 is LNHNV and CDR2 is YYDKDF in the germline V gene (reference sequence).

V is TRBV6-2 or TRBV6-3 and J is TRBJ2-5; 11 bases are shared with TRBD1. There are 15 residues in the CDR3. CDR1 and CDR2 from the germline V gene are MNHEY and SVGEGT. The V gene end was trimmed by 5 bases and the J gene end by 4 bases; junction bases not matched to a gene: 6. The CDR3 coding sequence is TGTGCCAGCAGTCCGGGACAGGGGGGCCTAGAGACCCAGTACTTC. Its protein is CASSPGQGGLETQYF.

The CDR3 sequence: CASSSRDRADNEQFF. The CDR3, as DNA: TGTGCCAGCAGCTCCCGGGACAGGGCGGACAATGAGCAGTTCTTC. This sequence joins TRBV11-2 and TRBJ2-1; the match to TRBD1 covers 9 bases. The V gene end was trimmed by 4 bases and the J gene end by 5 bases; junction bases not matched to a gene: 6. The CDR3 runs 15 residues. Germline V gives CDR1 SGHAT, CDR2 FQNNGV.

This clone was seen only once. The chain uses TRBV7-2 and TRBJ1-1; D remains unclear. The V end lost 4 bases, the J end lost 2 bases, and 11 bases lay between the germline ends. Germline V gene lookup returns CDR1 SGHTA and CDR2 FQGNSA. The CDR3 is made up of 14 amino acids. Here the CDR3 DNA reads TGTGCCAGCAGCTCCCCAGGAAGAAACACTGAAGCTTTCTTT. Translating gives CASSSPGRNTEAFF.

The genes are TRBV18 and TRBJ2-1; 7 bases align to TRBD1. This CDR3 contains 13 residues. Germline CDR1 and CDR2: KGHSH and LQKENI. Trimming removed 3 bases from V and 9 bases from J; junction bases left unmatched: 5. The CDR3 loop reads CASSPGQISEQFF. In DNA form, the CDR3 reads TGTGCCAGCTCACCGGGACAGATCTCTGAGCAGTTCTTC.

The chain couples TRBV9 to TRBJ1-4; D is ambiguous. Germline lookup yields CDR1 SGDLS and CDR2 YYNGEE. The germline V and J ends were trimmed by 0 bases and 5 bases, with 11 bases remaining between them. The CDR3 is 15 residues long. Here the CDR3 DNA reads TGTGCCAGCAGCGTAGGCGGAGGGCGCAATGAAAAACTGTTTTTT. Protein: CASSVGGGRNEKLFF.

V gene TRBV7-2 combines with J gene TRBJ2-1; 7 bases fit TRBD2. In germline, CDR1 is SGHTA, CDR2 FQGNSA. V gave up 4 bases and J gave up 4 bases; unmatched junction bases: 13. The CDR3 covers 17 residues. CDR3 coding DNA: TGTGCCAGCAGCTGGGTGGTACGAGCGGGACTTTACAATGAGCAGTTCTTC. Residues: CASSWVVRAGLYNEQFF.

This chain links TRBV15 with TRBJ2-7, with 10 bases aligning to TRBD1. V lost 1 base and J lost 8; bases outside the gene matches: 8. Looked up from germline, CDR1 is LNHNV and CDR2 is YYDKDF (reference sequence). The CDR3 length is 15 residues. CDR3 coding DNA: TGTGCCACCAGCAGAGTTCGGGACAGGGGCGTGCAGCAGTACTTC. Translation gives CATSRVRDRGVQQYF.

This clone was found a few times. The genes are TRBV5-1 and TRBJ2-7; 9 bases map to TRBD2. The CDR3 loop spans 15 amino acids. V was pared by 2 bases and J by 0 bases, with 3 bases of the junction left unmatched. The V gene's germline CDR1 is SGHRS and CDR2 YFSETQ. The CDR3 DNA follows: TGCGCCAGCAGCTTCGGACTAGCGCTCTCCTACGAGCAGTACTTC. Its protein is CASSFGLALSYEQYF.

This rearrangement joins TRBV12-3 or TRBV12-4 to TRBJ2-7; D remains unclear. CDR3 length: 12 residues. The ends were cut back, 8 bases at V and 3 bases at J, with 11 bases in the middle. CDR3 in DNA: TGTGCCAGCGGCGACACAGACTACGAGCAGTACTTC. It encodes CASGDTDYEQYF.